This T cell receptor beta chain was captured in a study of T cell changes during pregnancy in multiple sclerosis. V was clipped by 3 bases and J by 8 bases; unmatched bases: 7. Germline V gives CDR1 SGDLS, CDR2 YYNGEE. The CDR3 contains 14 residues. The protocol was immunoSEQ multiplex PCR, while the TCRdb copy is restricted to in-frame clones and leaves out a portion. This sample carries 40,000 to 45,000 clones, about 88% of them seen once, and the ten largest clones take around 0.5%. The chain recombines TRBV9 with TRBJ1-4; TRBD1 matches 7 bases. The sample here was CD4+ T cells from peripheral blood mononuclear cells, taken in the first trimester of pregnancy. This clonotype was sampled from a female donor with multiple sclerosis, enrolled in a pregnancy study. The CDR3 bases are TGTGCCAGCAGCGGAACAGGGGAGAGGGAAAAACTGTTTTTT. It specifies CASSGTGEREKLFF.